The sequence of this T cell receptor beta chain was determined in a study of CD8+ T cells in alopecia areata. Study-level findings and limits: An increase in clonality over normal scalp was evident in lesional scalp, especially alopecia totalis/universalis.

To note about this clone: As yet, its antigen is unknown.

The CDR3 sequence is 13 residues long. Trimming removed 5 bases at V and 9 bases at J, with 11 bases between. The V gene's germline CDR1 is SNHLY and CDR2 FYNNEI. Treatment indicated: oral pan-JAK inhibitor, 5-10 mg twice daily. It was cDNA, reverse transcribed from extracted RNA, that served as the sequencing template. Measured with immunoSEQ multiplex PCR; TCRdb has only the in-frame clones, and not every one. The sample includes 95,000 to 120,000 clones, 56% of them seen just once. Sample: CD4+ T cells sorted from blood, taken at week 24, from a patient treated with tofacitinib. The chain recombines TRBV2 with TRBJ1-6; D is unresolved. The clonotype originates from a human donor with alopecia areata. In DNA form, the CDR3 reads TGTGCCAGCAGTCCTAACAGTGGTTCACCCCTCCACTTT. Its translation: CASSPNSGSPLHF.